This T cell receptor (beta chain) was sequenced in a study of cytomegalovirus exposure and HLA in healthy donors. Study information: When 350 to 500 donors were genotyped, roughly 78% of them were found to fall in the Caucasian-associated ancestry cluster.

Findings and caveats of the study: Cytomegalovirus-associated TCR beta chains were listed, numbering some 180. From TCR beta sequences, most subjects' HLA-A and HLA-B alleles were reportedly predicted accurately. TRBV6-2, TRBV6-3 and some other V segments were excluded as indistinguishable.

Germline loops: CDR1 SGHRS, CDR2 YFSETQ. This CDR3 comprises 14 residues. V dropped 0 bases and J dropped 5 bases, with 11 bases sitting between them. Use of 60 Vbeta and 13 Jbeta primers characterized the PCR. The table came from immunoSEQ multiplex PCR; TCRdb's copy has only in-frame clones and leaves some out. Here the sample spans about 110,000 clones, 80% to 85% being singletons. Turning to this clone: What it recognizes is unknown.

The sequenced material came from PBMCs. The rearrangement joins TRBV5-1 to TRBJ2-5; no definite D call. The sequence was obtained from an older woman in good health and CMV-seropositive. CDR3 in DNA: TGCGCCAGCAGCTTGGCCACCAACGGGGAGACCCAGTACTTC. Its translation: CASSLATNGETQYF.